This note documents a single T cell receptor (beta chain) sequence. The count of this clone is one. Its specific antigen is unknown. Base quality data are lacking; no much larger clone is found one base away. Each collaborating institution followed its own protocols to collect whole blood in K2EDTA tubes. Collaborator samples were shipped for TCRbeta analysis as frozen whole blood, isolated PBMCs, or DNA extracted from either sample type. The data derive from a study of blood T cell repertoires in COVID-19 (dated by TCRdb to 2019 to 2021). In the study overall: Collaborator samples came from the United States, Italy and Spain and covered acute and convalescent phases of COVID-19. Subjects who had been exposed to COVID-19, were actively infected with it, or had recovered from it provided the deeply sampled blood TCRbeta repertoires that made up the dataset. The samples were drawn from two sources: the first 160 participants of the ongoing ImmuneRACE study, and 1,000 to 1,500 subjects contributed by 6 global collaborators. A de-identified subject ID, COVID-19 status, age in years and sex were almost always included in the sample metadata. The repertoires were released in a freely available public database meant as a resource for research on the immune response to SARS-CoV-2. Where HLA class I and class II types were available, the types were taken from metadata supplied by the sample provider, not from assay-based typing. The prospective study material was composed of cDNA or gDNA derived from T cells, B-cell-depleted T cells, or PBMCs.

Overall study outcomes, separate from this receptor: The amount of clinical and demographic metadata varied by source and participant and was provided uncurated.

TCRbeta CDR3 regions were amplified from genomic DNA by means of the immunoSEQ Assay, a bias-controlled multiplex PCR. The original pipeline was this. Nucleated cell counts per sample were estimated from amplification of reference gene primers within the assay. Sequence reads were collapsed and filtered to measure the absolute abundance of every unique TCRbeta CDR3 rearrangement. For each sample, productive Simpson clonality was calculated as the square root of Simpson's diversity index over productive rearrangements. This is the immuneACCESS table as TCRdb keeps it, with only in-frame sequences that have V and J called. A part of the clones is gone; compared with another copy, unresolved V genes explain less than half, and the rest is unexplained. Clone size and the V and J calls come from that table; the DNA yielded D and trimming. The sample records more than 75,000 clones, roughly 88% of which are singletons. 25% of the sample goes to the ten largest clones.

The sequence derives from a man between 60 and 75 years old with acute or convalescent COVID-19. Material for sequencing was peripheral blood.

The sequenced DNA: TGTGCCAGCAGTGACGACAGACTAGAGACCCAGTACTTC. This sequence encodes CASSDDRLETQYF. The rearranged chain carries TRBV2 and TRBJ2-5, with a tentative D gene TRBD1 over 5 matching bases. From the cysteine up to the phenylalanine, the CDR3 has a length of 13 residues. Only the CDR3 DNA is retained, 39 bases long and in frame from the first base. Trimming costs V 3 bases and J 4 bases, and their ends lie 9 bases apart. CDR1 and CDR2 are drawn from the germline V gene: SNHLY, FYNNEI.